One and the same sample provided the 25 T cell receptor beta chains below, sequenced in a study of PD-1 blockade in classical Hodgkin lymphoma. Data came from immunoSEQ multiplex PCR; TCRdb stores just in-frame clones and leaves some out. The sample shows fewer than 55,000 clones, 80% of them seen only once. Time point described: cycle 4 day 1 (C4D1), after less than seven weeks of nivolumab. Each patient's relapse followed autologous stem cell transplantation, and brentuximab vedotin exposure varied. Sample: peripheral blood mononuclear cells (PBMCs), taken before the fourth cycle of nivolumab. These receptor sequences come from a human donor with classical Hodgkin lymphoma.

This chain joins TRBV13 and TRBJ1-6; D gene unclear. The CDR3 loop spans 13 amino acids. From germline, CDR1 is PRHDT and CDR2 FYEKMQ (reference sequence). The V end was cut by 8 bases, the J end by 7 bases, with 12 bases between. DNA for the CDR3: TGTGCCAGCCGCCGCGGCGGAAATTCACCCCTCCACTTT. It specifies CASRRGGNSPLHF.

The chain links TRBV2 to TRBJ1-3, with D hard to call. Per the germline V gene, CDR1 is SNHLY and CDR2 is FYNNEI. Trimming shortened V by 4 bases and J by 0 bases, and 10 bases separated the two germline ends. This CDR3 comprises 15 residues. CDR3 in DNA: TGTGCCAGCAGTGCCAGCAGCCTCTCTGGAAACACCATATATTTT. Translating gives CASSASSLSGNTIYF. The whole variable domain, remainder taken from reference TRBV2 and TRBJ1-3, is EPEVTQTPSHQVTQMGQEVILRCVPISNHLYFYWYRQILGQKVEFLVSFYNNEISEKSEIFDDQFSVERPDGSNFTLKIRSTKLEDSAMYFCASSASSLSGNTIYFGEGSWLTVV.

This clone was observed a handful of times. The V and J genes are TRBV5-1 and TRBJ2-7; TRBD1 might be the D (7 bases). Germline lookup yields CDR1 SGHRS and CDR2 YFSETQ. Deletions cut 0 bases from V and 0 bases from J, with 19 bases between. The CDR3 runs to 18 residues. The CDR3 DNA reads TGCGCCAGCAGCTTGGCCGGGGGACAGTTGATTAGCTCCTACGAGCAGTACTTC. It encodes CASSLAGGQLISSYEQYF.

The chain carries TRBV11-3 and TRBJ1-1, with D tentatively TRBD1 (5 bases). This CDR3 region has 14 residues. Germline V lookup: CDR1 SGHNT, CDR2 YENEEA. Trimming took 4 bases from V and 4 from J, leaving 13 bases between them. CDR3 DNA: TGTGCCAGCAGCTCAGTTACGACAGCCACTGAAGCTTTCTTT. It is translated as CASSSVTTATEAFF.

The chain uses TRBV5-4 and TRBJ1-1; 7 bases match TRBD1. CDR3 length: 13 residues. Germline V lookup: CDR1 SGHNT, CDR2 YYREEE (reference sequence). Losses at the gene ends were 5 bases for V and 0 bases for J; bases not matched to a gene: 1. For the CDR3, the DNA is TGTGCCAGCAGGGGACAGTTGAACACTGAAGCTTTCTTT. Amino acid sequence: CASRGQLNTEAFF.

This clone was seen a few times. The rearrangement joins TRBV5-4 to TRBJ1-2, with D possibly TRBD1 on 6 matching bases. The length of the CDR3 is 16 residues. CDR1 and CDR2 (germline): SGHNT, YYREEE (reference sequence). Between the trimmed V and J ends, which lost 4 bases and 2 bases, there was a span of 18 bases. CDR3 sequence: CASSPVGTLENYGYTF. Here the CDR3 DNA reads TGTGCCAGCAGCCCTGTTGGGACATTAGAAAACTATGGCTACACCTTC.

V is TRBV4-3 and J is TRBJ1-2; D remains unclear. The CDR3 is 15 amino acids. Germline CDR1 LGHNA, CDR2 YSLEER. The ends were cut back, 0 bases at V and 4 bases at J, with 12 bases in the middle. DNA for the CDR3: TGCGCCAGCAGCCAAGACCTGACATCCTTCTATGGCTACACCTTC. Protein: CASSQDLTSFYGYTF.

The V gene is TRBV9, the J gene TRBJ2-1; 10 positions match TRBD1. Germline CDR1 reads SGDLS; CDR2 reads YYNGEE. The CDR3 is 13 residues long. V lost 3 bases and J lost 8; bases outside the gene matches: 2. The CDR3 reads CASSAGQGDEQFF. In nucleotides, the CDR3 is TGTGCCAGCAGCGCAGGACAGGGGGATGAGCAGTTCTTC. The whole variable domain, remainder taken from reference TRBV9 and TRBJ2-1, is DSGVTQTPKHLITATGQRVTLRCSPRSGDLSVYWYQQSLDQGLQFLIQYYNGEERAKGNILERFSAQQFPDLHSELNLSSLELGDSALYFCASSAGQGDEQFFGPGTRLTVL.

This chain links TRBV9 with TRBJ1-1, with D possibly TRBD1 on 6 matching bases. The CDR3 is 15 amino acids. Trimming took 2 bases from V and 3 from J, leaving 14 bases between them. Germline V gene lookup returns CDR1 SGDLS and CDR2 YYNGEE. The CDR3 is CASSVWWGADTEAFF. DNA for the CDR3: TGTGCCAGCAGCGTTTGGTGGGGGGCGGACACTGAAGCTTTCTTT.

This clone occurred a few times. This chain connects TRBV6-5 to TRBJ1-4; a weak D match, TRBD1 (6 bases). The CDR3 is 14 amino acids. V was pared by 9 bases and J by 4 bases, with 15 bases between. In germline, CDR1 is MNHEY, CDR2 SVGAGI. In nucleotides, the CDR3 is TGTGCCAGTGGGAGGGGGTCAAATAATGAAAAACTGTTTTTT. Its protein is CASGRGSNNEKLFF.

The genes are TRBV30 and TRBJ2-3, with 13 nucleotides matching TRBD2. CDR3 length: 16 residues. Germline V gene data show CDR1 as GTSNPN and CDR2 as SVGIG (reference sequence). The trim removed 4 bases at V and 0 bases at J, leaving 4 bases unmatched. This chain's CDR3 is CAWTMGLAGSTDTQYF. The DNA for the CDR3 is TGTGCCTGGACCATGGGACTAGCGGGAAGCACAGATACGCAGTATTTT.

This clone was seen only a few times. The rearrangement links TRBV29-1 to TRBJ1-1, with TRBD1 as a possible D gene (6 bases). The V gene lost 8 bases and the J gene lost 5 bases, with 15 bases spanning the gap. Germline CDR1 reads SQVTM; CDR2 reads ANQGSEA. This CDR3 has 12 residues. CDR3 DNA: TGCAGCTGTCGAAGGGGGTGGACTGAAGCTTTCTTT. Amino acids: CSCRRGWTEAFF. Using reference TRBV29-1 and TRBJ1-1 for the parts outside the CDR3, the full variable domain is SAVISQKPSRDICQRGTSLTIQCQVDSQVTMMFWYRQQPGQSLTLIATANQGSEATYESGFVIDKFPISRPNLTFSTLTVSNMSPEDSSIYLCSCRRGWTEAFFGQGTRLTVV.

The rearrangement uses TRBV7-2 and TRBJ2-5, with 10 nucleotides matching TRBD2. The CDR3 is 16 amino acids. Per the germline V gene, CDR1 is SGHTA and CDR2 is FQGNSA. V shed 0 bases, J shed 1 base, and the junction held 2 bases outside the gene matches. In nucleotides, the CDR3 is TGTGCCAGCAGCTTAGCGGCTAGCGGGGGCCAAGAGACCCAGTACTTC. It codes for CASSLAASGGQETQYF. The full variable domain, completed using reference TRBV7-2 and TRBJ2-5, is GAGVSQSPSNKVTEKGKDVELRCDPISGHTALYWYRQSLGQGLEFLIYFQGNSAPDKSGLPSDRFSAERTGGSVSTLTIQRTQQEDSAVYLCASSLAASGGQETQYFGPGTRLLVL.

V gene TRBV25-1 combines with J gene TRBJ2-1, with D perhaps TRBD2 (6 bases). Germline CDR1 and CDR2: MGHDK and SYGVNS. The CDR3 spans 18 residues. V was cut by 3 bases and J by 0 bases, with 18 bases left in between. The CDR3 nucleotides read TGTGCCAGCAGTGACCCACATATGGGGGGTAGCTCCTACAATGAGCAGTTCTTC. This sequence encodes CASSDPHMGGSSYNEQFF.

V and J are TRBV19 and TRBJ2-7; TRBD1 matches 12 bases. CDR3 length: 14 residues. Germline V gene sequence: CDR1 LNHDA, CDR2 SQIVND (reference sequence). V dropped 10 bases and J dropped 5; count of bases not matched to a gene: 9. CDR3 coding DNA: TGTGCCACCCGCCGGGACAGGGGGCTGGACGAGCAGTACTTC. Residues: CATRRDRGLDEQYF.

The V gene is TRBV6-5, the J gene TRBJ1-5, with D uncertain. V was pared by 7 bases and J by 7 bases, with 14 bases between. The germline V gene encodes CDR1 MNHEY and CDR2 SVGAGI. This CDR3 spans 13 amino acids. The CDR3 is CASTTVGMQPQHF. Here the CDR3 DNA reads TGTGCCAGCACTACAGTAGGGATGCAGCCCCAGCATTTT.

The gene calls are TRBV10-2 and TRBJ1-4; possibly TRBD1 for D (6 bases). V lost 4 bases and J lost 0, with 9 bases in between. Germline-derived CDR1 and CDR2 are WSHSY and SAAADI. The CDR3 totals 15 residues. The CDR3 DNA follows: TGCGCCAGCAGTGGTGGGGGCGCAACTAATGAAAAACTGTTTTTT. Encoded protein: CASSGGGATNEKLFF.

V gene TRBV7-9 combines with J gene TRBJ2-7; no definite D call. V was trimmed by 7 bases and J by 2 bases, leaving 18 bases between them. This CDR3 is built from 15 residues. CDR1 is SEHNR, CDR2 FQNEAQ, per germline (reference sequence). The CDR3 sequence is CASNPPAEIPYEQYF. The CDR3 coding sequence is TGTGCCAGCAACCCCCCGGCGGAAATCCCCTACGAGCAGTACTTC.

The CDR3 sequence is CATSRAGAWGTEAFF. For the CDR3, the DNA is TGTGCCACCTCCCGTGCAGGAGCTTGGGGCACTGAAGCTTTCTTT. The chain couples TRBV19 to TRBJ1-1; D call uncertain. Germline lookup yields CDR1 LNHDA and CDR2 SQIVND (reference sequence). V was pared by 10 bases and J by 4 bases, with 22 bases between. This CDR3 spans 15 amino acids.

The chain joins TRBV2 to TRBJ1-1, with TRBD1 as a possible D gene (6 bases). This CDR3 comprises 13 residues. Trimming took off 6 bases at V and 3 bases at J, with 11 bases between the two ends. Germline-derived CDR1 and CDR2 are SNHLY and FYNNEI. The CDR3 DNA sequence: TGTGCCAGCAGAGCGAGGACAGACACTGAAGCTTTCTTT. It codes for CASRARTDTEAFF.

J is TRBJ2-7 and V is TRBV11-2, with 9 bases lining up with TRBD2. With 7 bases clipped from V and 6 bases from J, the junction kept 16 bases outside the gene matches. The CDR3 covers 16 residues. Germline V gene data show CDR1 as SGHAT and CDR2 as FQNNGV. CDR3 coding DNA: TGTGCCAGCAACTGGGACATAGCGGGGGACCCAATCGAGCAGTACTTC. Translated: CASNWDIAGDPIEQYF.

J is TRBJ1-1 and V is TRBV6-5, with D tentatively TRBD1 (6 bases). The V gene's germline CDR1 is MNHEY and CDR2 SVGAGI. This CDR3 contains 16 residues. Trimming removed 2 bases from V and 0 bases from J, with 13 bases in between. The CDR3 sequence: CASSYAAGAVNTEAFF. The CDR3 region has the DNA TGTGCCAGCAGTTACGCCGCAGGGGCGGTGAACACTGAAGCTTTCTTT.

The chain uses TRBV19 and TRBJ1-5; D not certain. V gave up 5 bases and J gave up 10 bases, with 18 bases separating them. Germline lookup yields CDR1 LNHDA and CDR2 SQIVND (reference sequence). There are 14 residues in the CDR3. This CDR3 reads CASSRVDPGEPQHF. The CDR3 region has the DNA TGTGCCAGTAGTCGTGTAGACCCGGGCGAACCCCAGCATTTT.

The V gene is TRBV5-1, the J gene TRBJ1-5, with D maybe TRBD1 (5 bases). CDR1 and CDR2 (germline): SGHRS, YFSETQ. This CDR3 comprises 15 residues. V lost 0 bases, J lost 3 bases, and 10 bases lay in between. CDR3 loop: CASSLEGPFNQPQHF. For the CDR3, the DNA is TGCGCCAGCAGCTTGGAGGGACCGTTCAATCAGCCCCAGCATTTT.

This clone has only one observation. This chain connects TRBV7-9 to TRBJ2-1; perhaps TRBD2 as D (6 bases). The germline V gene has CDR1 SEHNR and CDR2 FQNEAQ (reference sequence). This CDR3 spans 13 amino acids. V was shortened by 3 bases and J by 9 bases, with 12 bases between the two germline ends. CDR3 residues: CASSFQLGGEQFF. The CDR3 coding sequence is TGTGCCAGCAGCTTCCAGCTCGGGGGTGAGCAGTTCTTC.